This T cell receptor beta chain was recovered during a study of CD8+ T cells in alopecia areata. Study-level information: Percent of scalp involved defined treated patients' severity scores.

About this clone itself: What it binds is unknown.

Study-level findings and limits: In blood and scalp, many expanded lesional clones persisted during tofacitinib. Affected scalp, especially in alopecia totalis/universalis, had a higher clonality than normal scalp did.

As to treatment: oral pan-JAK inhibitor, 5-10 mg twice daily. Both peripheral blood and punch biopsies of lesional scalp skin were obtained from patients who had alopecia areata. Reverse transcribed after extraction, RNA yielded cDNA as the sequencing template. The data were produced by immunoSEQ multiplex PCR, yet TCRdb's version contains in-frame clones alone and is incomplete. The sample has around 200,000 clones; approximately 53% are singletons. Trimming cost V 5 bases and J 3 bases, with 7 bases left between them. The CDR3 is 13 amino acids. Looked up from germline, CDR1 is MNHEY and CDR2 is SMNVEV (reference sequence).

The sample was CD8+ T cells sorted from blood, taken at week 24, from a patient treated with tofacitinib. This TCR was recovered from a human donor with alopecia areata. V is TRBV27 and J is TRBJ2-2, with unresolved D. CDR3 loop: CASSPRYTGELFF. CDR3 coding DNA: TGTGCCAGCAGTCCCCGATACACCGGGGAGCTGTTTTTT.